This T cell receptor beta chain came from a study of T cell responses to AZD1222 COVID-19 vaccine. Study conclusions and caveats: Reports say nearly half of spike-specific TCRs go after unmutated variant regions. Possibly, clonal diversity was underestimated; donors were largely white British and included more females. Repertoires were sampled only after the peak T cell response.

Here immunoSEQ multiplex PCR was the method, and the copy in TCRdb shows in-frame clones only, minus some. The table shows about 110,000 clones, with approximately 90% occurring only once. The germline CDR1 and CDR2 sequences are SGDLS and YYNGEE. CDR3 size: 15 residues. The junction had 1 base not matched to a gene; V was cut back by 0 bases and J by 0 bases. Points on this clone: The target antigen is unknown.

The chain has TRBV9 and TRBJ2-3, with TRBD1 matching over 7 bases. The starting material was peripheral blood, obtained on day 0 of AZD1222 vaccination. The source of this sequence is an adult in good health. The CDR3 nucleotides read TGTGCCAGCAGCGTAGAGGGACAGAGCACAGATACGCAGTATTTT. Protein sequence: CASSVEGQSTDTQYF.